This T cell receptor (beta chain) was retrieved from a study of cytomegalovirus exposure and HLA in healthy donors. On the study more broadly: In terms of ancestry, the Caucasian-associated cluster contained more than 65% of the approximately 400 genotyped donors. Study results and caveats: Excluded were some V segments that proved indistinguishable, including TRBV6-2 and TRBV6-3.

Amplification used 60 Vbeta primers and 13 Jbeta primers. The protocol was immunoSEQ multiplex PCR, while the TCRdb copy is restricted to in-frame clones and leaves out a portion. The sample consists of some 150,000 clones, 65% to 90% of them appearing once. J lost 4 bases, V lost 4 bases, and 18 bases had no gene match. Germline V gene sequence: CDR1 SGHNT, CDR2 YYREEE (reference sequence). CDR3 size: 18 residues. In its sample, this clone was seen once. Its antigen is as yet unknown. The chain joins TRBV5-4 to TRBJ1-2; 8 bases map to TRBD1. Source material: PBMCs. The receptor was derived from a man in his fifties or sixties in good health and CMV-seropositive. The CDR3 here is CASSPWTSGGNDRYGYTF. In DNA form, the CDR3 reads TGTGCCAGCAGCCCCTGGACGTCAGGGGGCAATGATCGCTATGGCTACACCTTC. Filled out from reference TRBV5-4 and TRBJ1-2, the complete variable domain reads ETGVTQSPTHLIKTRGQQVTLRCSSQSGHNTVSWYQQALGQGPQFIFQYYREEENGRGNFPPRFSGLQFPNYSSELNVNALELDDSALYLCASSPWTSGGNDRYGYTFGSGTRLTVV.